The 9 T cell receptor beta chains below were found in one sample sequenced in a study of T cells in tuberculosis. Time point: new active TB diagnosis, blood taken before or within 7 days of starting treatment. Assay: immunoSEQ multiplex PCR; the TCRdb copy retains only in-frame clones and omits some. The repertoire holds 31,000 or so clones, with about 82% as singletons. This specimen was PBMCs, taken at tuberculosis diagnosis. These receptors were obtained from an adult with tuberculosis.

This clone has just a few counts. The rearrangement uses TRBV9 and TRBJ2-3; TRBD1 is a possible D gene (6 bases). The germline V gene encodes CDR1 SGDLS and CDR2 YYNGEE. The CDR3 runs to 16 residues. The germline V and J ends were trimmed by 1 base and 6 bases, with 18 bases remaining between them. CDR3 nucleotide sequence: TGTGCCAGCAGCGTAAGAGGGGGAGACCCCATGGATACGCAGTATTTT. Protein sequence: CASSVRGGDPMDTQYF.

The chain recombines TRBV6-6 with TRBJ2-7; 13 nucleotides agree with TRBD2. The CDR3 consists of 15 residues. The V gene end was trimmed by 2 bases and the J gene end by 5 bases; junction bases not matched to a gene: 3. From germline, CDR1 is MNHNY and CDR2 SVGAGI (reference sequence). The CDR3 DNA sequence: TGTGCCAGCAGTTACGTAGGACTAGCGGGAGACGAGCAGTACTTC. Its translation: CASSYVGLAGDEQYF.

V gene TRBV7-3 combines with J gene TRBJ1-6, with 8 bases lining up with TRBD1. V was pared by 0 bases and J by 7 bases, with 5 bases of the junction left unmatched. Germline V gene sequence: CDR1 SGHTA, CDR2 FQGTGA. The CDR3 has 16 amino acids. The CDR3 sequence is CASSLTQTGVNSPLHF. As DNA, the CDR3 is TGTGCCAGCAGCTTAACCCAGACAGGGGTGAATTCACCCCTCCACTTT.

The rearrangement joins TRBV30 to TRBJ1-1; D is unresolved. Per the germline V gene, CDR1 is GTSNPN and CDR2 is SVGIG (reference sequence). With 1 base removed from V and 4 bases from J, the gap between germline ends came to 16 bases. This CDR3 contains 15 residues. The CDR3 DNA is TGTGCCTGGAGTGCCTTTATTGGCCGGGGCACTGAAGCTTTCTTT. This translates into CAWSAFIGRGTEAFF.

The CDR3 DNA reads as TGTGCCAGCAGACCTCTACCTCTCAATCAGCCCCAGCATTTT. Its protein is CASRPLPLNQPQHF. The chain recombines TRBV28 with TRBJ1-5; D unclear. CDR1 is MDHEN, CDR2 SYDVKM, per germline. Trimming left V 6 bases short and J 3 bases short, with 12 bases between. The CDR3 totals 14 residues.

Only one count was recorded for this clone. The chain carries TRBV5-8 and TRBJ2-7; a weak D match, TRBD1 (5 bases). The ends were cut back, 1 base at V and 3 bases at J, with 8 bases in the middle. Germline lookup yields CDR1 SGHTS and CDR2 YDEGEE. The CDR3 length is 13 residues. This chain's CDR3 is CASSLRQNYEQYF. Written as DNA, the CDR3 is TGTGCCAGCAGCTTGCGACAGAACTACGAGCAGTACTTC.

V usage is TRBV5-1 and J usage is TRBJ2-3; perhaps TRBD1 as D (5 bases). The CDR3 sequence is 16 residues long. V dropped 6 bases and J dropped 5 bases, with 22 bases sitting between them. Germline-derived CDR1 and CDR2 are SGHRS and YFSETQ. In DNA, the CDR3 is TGCGCCAGCACCCGAACCAGGGTAGGGGTGCAAGATACGCAGTATTTT. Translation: CASTRTRVGVQDTQYF.

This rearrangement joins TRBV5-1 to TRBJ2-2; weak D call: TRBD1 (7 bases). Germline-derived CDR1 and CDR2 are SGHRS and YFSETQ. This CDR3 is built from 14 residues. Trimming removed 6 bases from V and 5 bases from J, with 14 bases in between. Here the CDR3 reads CASKEGAPTGELFF. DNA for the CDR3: TGCGCCAGCAAGGAGGGGGCCCCGACCGGGGAGCTGTTTTTT. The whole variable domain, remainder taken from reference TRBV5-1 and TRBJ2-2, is KAGVTQTPRYLIKTRGQQVTLSCSPISGHRSVSWYQQTPGQGLQFLFEYFSETQRNKGNFPGRFSGRQFSNSRSEMNVSTLELGDSALYLCASKEGAPTGELFFGEGSRLTVL.

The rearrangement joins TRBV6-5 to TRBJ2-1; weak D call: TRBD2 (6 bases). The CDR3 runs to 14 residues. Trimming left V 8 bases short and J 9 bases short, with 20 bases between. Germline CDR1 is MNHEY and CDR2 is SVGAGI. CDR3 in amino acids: CASLGGGRGGEQFF. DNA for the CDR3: TGTGCCAGCCTAGGAGGCGGGCGGGGTGGTGAGCAGTTCTTC.